Sequencing of this T cell receptor (beta chain) was carried out in a study of CD8 T cells in ankylosing spondylitis. Germline CDR1 SGHVS, CDR2 FNYEAQ. Trimming removed 5 bases from V and 4 bases from J, with 20 bases in between. This CDR3 region has 16 residues. Points from the study as a whole: As reported, disease-linked clones showed significant enrichment in matched ankylosing spondylitis synovial fluid. As for the disease-linked clones, they showed a CD8+ phenotype and occurred at relatively low frequencies in peripheral blood. What appeared characteristic of ankylosing spondylitis blood was a TCR beta motif of fewer than ten highly homologous variants.

Comment on this clonotype: Its target is not known.

As the method for making TCR beta libraries, quantitative 5'-RACE with molecular barcodes was used. TCRdb re-called the 5' RACE reads through MiXCR, storing one row per CDR3 protein. The data show about 150,000 distinct CDR3 sequences, approximately 44% seen once. This sequence joins TRBV7-6 and TRBJ1-2; D may be TRBD1 (5 bases). This clonotype originated in a male donor with ankylosing spondylitis. The sequenced sample was synovial fluid, either unsorted or a sorted T cell fraction (not recorded which). CDR3 residues: CASSPTGTEAFYGYTF. The DNA for the CDR3 is TGTGCCAGCAGCCCTACCGGGACGGAAGCTTTCTATGGCTACACCTTC.